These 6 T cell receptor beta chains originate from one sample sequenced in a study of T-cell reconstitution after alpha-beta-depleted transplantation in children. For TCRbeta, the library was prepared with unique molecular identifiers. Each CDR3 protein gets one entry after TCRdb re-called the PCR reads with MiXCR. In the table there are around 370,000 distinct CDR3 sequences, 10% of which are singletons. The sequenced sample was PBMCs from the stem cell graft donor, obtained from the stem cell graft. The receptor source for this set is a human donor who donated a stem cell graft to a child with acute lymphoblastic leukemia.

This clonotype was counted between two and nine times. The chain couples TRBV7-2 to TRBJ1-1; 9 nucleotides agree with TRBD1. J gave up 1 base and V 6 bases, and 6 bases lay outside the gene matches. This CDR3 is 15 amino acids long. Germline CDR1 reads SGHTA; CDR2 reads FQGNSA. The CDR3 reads CASRPEGQGNTEAFF. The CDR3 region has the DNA TGTGCCAGCAGGCCAGAGGGACAGGGGAACACTGAAGCTTTCTTT.

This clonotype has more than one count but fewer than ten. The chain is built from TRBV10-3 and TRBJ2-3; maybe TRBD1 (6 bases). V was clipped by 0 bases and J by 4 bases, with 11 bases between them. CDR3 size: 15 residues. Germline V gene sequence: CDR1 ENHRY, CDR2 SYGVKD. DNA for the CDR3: TGTGCCATCAGTGAGTCTACAGGGTCGGCAGATACGCAGTATTTT. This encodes CAISESTGSADTQYF.

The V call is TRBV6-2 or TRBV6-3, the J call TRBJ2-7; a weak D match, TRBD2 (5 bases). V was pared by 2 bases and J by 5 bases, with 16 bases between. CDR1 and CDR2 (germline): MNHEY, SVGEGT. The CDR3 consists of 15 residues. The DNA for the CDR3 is TGTGCCAGCAGTTACAGGGAGTTGTCCGGCCACGAGCAGTACTTC. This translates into CASSYRELSGHEQYF.

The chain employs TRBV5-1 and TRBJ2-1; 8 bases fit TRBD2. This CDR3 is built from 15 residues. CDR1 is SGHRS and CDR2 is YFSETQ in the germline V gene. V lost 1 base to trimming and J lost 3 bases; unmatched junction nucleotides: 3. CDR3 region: CASSLTSGYYNEQFF. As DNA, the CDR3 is TGCGCCAGCAGCTTGACTAGCGGTTACTACAATGAGCAGTTCTTC.

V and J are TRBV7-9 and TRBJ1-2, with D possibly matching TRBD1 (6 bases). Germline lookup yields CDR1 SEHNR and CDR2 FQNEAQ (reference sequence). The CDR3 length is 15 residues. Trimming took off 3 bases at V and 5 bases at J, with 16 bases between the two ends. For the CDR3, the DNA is TGTGCCAGCAGCTTGTTCCCACAGGGTGGATATGGCTACACCTTC. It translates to CASSLFPQGGYGYTF.

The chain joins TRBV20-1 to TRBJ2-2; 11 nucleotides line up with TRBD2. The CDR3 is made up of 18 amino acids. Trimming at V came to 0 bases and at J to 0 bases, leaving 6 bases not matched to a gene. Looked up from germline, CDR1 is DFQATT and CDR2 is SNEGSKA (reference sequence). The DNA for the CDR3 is TGCAGTGCTAGAGATACGGCTAGCGGGAGGCCGAACACCGGGGAGCTGTTTTTT. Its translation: CSARDTASGRPNTGELFF.